Detailed here is one T cell receptor beta chain. This record comes from a study of blood T cell repertoires in COVID-19. Across the whole study: T cells, B-cell-depleted T cells, or PBMCs provided the cDNA or gDNA that served as material.

J lost 2 bases, V lost 5 bases, and 9 bases had no gene match. From germline, CDR1 is SGHAT and CDR2 FQNNGV. This CDR3 comprises 15 residues. Measured with immunoSEQ multiplex PCR; TCRdb has only the in-frame clones, and not every one. This sample has over 70,000 clones, with roughly three quarters found just once. This chain links TRBV11-2 with TRBJ2-7, with TRBD1 matching over 7 bases. Sequenced material: peripheral blood. The clonotype was recovered from a man between 65 and 85 years old with COVID-19, enrolled during active disease. The DNA of the CDR3 is TGTGCCAGCAGCCCCACCGGACAGGCCCCCTACGAGCAGTACTTC. It translates to CASSPTGQAPYEQYF.